The 27 T cell receptor beta chains reported below all come from one sample, sequenced in a study of Graves' ophthalmopathy and Graves' hyperthyroidism. Amplification targeted the TCR beta CDR3 regions, with RNA transcripts as the source material. HTBI-primed RT-PCR formed the first round, and a multiplex PCR formed the second. MiXCR, applied by TCRdb to the multiplex PCR reads, yields one record per CDR3 protein. The profile shows almost 750,000 distinct CDR3 sequences, roughly 40% of them singletons. Sequences were obtained from peripheral blood. The receptor set was obtained from an adult man with Graves' ophthalmopathy.

Many counts were recorded for this clonotype. The chain is built from TRBV9 and TRBJ2-2, with unresolved D. Germline CDR1 and CDR2: SGDLS and YYNGEE. V lost 0 bases, J lost 5 bases, and 2 bases lay in between. The CDR3 runs 12 residues. The CDR3 region has the DNA TGTGCCAGCAGCGTAGAAACCGGGGAGCTGTTTTTT. It is translated as CASSVETGELFF.

This clonotype appeared many times. The rearrangement links TRBV7-9 to TRBJ1-1; D gene ambiguous. The length of the CDR3 is 13 residues. Trimming stripped 2 bases from V and 6 bases from J, with 10 bases between. Germline CDR1 reads SEHNR; CDR2 reads FQNEAQ (reference sequence). The CDR3 DNA sequence: TGTGCCAGCAGCTTACTTATGGGCCCTGAAGCTTTCTTT. Translation: CASSLLMGPEAFF.

This clonotype was recorded a few times. The chain combines TRBV2 with TRBJ1-2, with TRBD1 identical over 9 bases. Germline lookup yields CDR1 SNHLY and CDR2 FYNNEI. Trimming took 5 bases from V and 7 from J; bases not matched to a gene: 8. The CDR3 runs to 14 residues. The CDR3 region is CASSPGQGIVGYTF. CDR3 in DNA: TGTGCCAGCAGTCCGGGACAGGGAATCGTTGGCTACACCTTC.

Ten or more counts support this clonotype. The rearrangement uses TRBV29-1 and TRBJ2-5; possibly TRBD2 for D (5 bases). The germline V gene has CDR1 SQVTM and CDR2 ANQGSEA. The V gene lost 7 bases and the J gene lost 2 bases, with 17 bases spanning the gap. The CDR3 totals 14 residues. CDR3 DNA: TGCAGCGCCTCCCCCTTCGGGGTACAAGAGACCCAGTACTTC. Its translation: CSASPFGVQETQYF.

V and J are TRBV19 and TRBJ1-1; D is ambiguous. The germline V gene encodes CDR1 LNHDA and CDR2 SQIVND (reference sequence). V lost 3 bases and J lost 1, with 9 bases in between. CDR3 length equals 14 residues. CDR3 in amino acids: CASSIRLENTEAFF. The CDR3 bases are TGTGCCAGTAGTATCAGACTGGAGAACACTGAAGCTTTCTTT.

The genes are TRBV7-9 and TRBJ2-2; D gene uncertain. The V gene lost 10 bases and the J gene lost 2 bases, with 14 bases spanning the gap. The CDR3 length is 14 residues. Per germline, CDR1 SEHNR and CDR2 FQNEAQ (reference sequence). The CDR3 nucleotides read TGTGCCATCAGTACTAACAGCAACACCGGGGAGCTGTTTTTT. It yields the protein CAISTNSNTGELFF.

This clonotype was seen at least ten times. The chain uses TRBV25-1 and TRBJ1-4; no firm D call. V lost 8 bases, J lost 0 bases, and 16 bases lay in between. The CDR3 spans 16 residues. From germline, CDR1 is MGHDK and CDR2 SYGVNS. The CDR3 protein is CASPPDRRATNEKLFF. The CDR3 DNA is TGTGCCAGCCCCCCAGATCGACGGGCAACTAATGAAAAACTGTTTTTT.

This clonotype was counted at least ten times. V and J are TRBV7-2 and TRBJ1-6; 9 bases map to TRBD1. CDR3 length: 15 amino acids. The J segment lost 7 bases and the V segment lost 5 bases, leaving 6 bases of the junction unmatched. In germline, CDR1 is SGHTA, CDR2 FQGNSA. DNA of the CDR3: TGTGCCAGCAGCAGTCGACAGGGGGGGAATTCACCCCTCCACTTT. It specifies CASSSRQGGNSPLHF.

A remark on this clonotype: At one boundary the junction diverges from the germline segment, which might be a read error. The gene calls are TRBV19 and TRBJ2-7; TRBD1 is a possible D gene (5 bases). Germline CDR1 and CDR2: LNHDA and SQIVND (reference sequence). The CDR3 extends over 13 amino acids. Here the CDR3 reads CASSQQETYERYF. DNA of the CDR3: TGTGCCAGTAGTCAACAGGAGACCTACGAGCGGTACTTC.

The V call is TRBV6-5, the J call TRBJ1-1; D call uncertain. The CDR3 sequence is 15 residues long. V was clipped by 4 bases and J by 7 bases, with 19 bases between them. Germline lookup yields CDR1 MNHEY and CDR2 SVGAGI. The CDR3 DNA reads TGTGCCAGCAGTTTATTTTCAGACGGCCCTAATGAAGCTTTCTTT. This encodes CASSLFSDGPNEAFF.

This chain joins TRBV14 and TRBJ2-2; D assignment may be TRBD1 or TRBD2 (5 bases each). The CDR3 is 16 residues long. CDR1 SGHDN and CDR2 FVKESK come from the germline V gene. V gave up 2 bases and J gave up 5 bases, with 15 bases separating them. CDR3 loop: CASSQLTGTATGELFF. CDR3 sequence (DNA): TGTGCCAGCAGCCAATTGACCGGGACGGCTACCGGGGAGCTGTTTTTT.

This clonotype was picked up a small number of times. The chain couples TRBV25-1 to TRBJ2-2; TRBD2 aligns across 8 bases. This CDR3 is built from 16 residues. With V trimmed by 3 bases and J by 0 bases, 3 bases remained unmatched. The germline gives CDR1 MGHDK, CDR2 SYGVNS. Written as DNA, the CDR3 is TGTGCCAGCAGTGAGGTAGCGGGGACGAACACCGGGGAGCTGTTTTTT. It encodes CASSEVAGTNTGELFF.

In DNA, the CDR3 is TGTGCCACCAGTGACCTGGACGGGGCCCAGCATTTT. It codes for CATSDLDGAQHF. The rearrangement uses TRBV24-1 and TRBJ1-5, with no clear D. Trimming removed 4 bases at V and 11 bases at J, with 11 bases between. Germline V CDR1 and CDR2: KGHDR, SFDVKD. CDR3 length: 12 residues.

This rearrangement joins TRBV20-1 to TRBJ2-7, with D possibly called TRBD1 or TRBD2 (6 bases each). This CDR3 is built from 12 residues. The germline gives CDR1 DFQATT, CDR2 SNEGSKA (reference sequence). V was cut by 4 bases and J by 5 bases, with 12 bases left in between. CDR3 residues: CSAKEGGHEQYF. The CDR3 DNA is TGCAGTGCTAAAGAGGGGGGACACGAGCAGTACTTC.

This clonotype appeared many times. The chain links TRBV7-9 to TRBJ1-3; no definite D call. With 5 bases removed from V and 4 bases from J, the gap between germline ends came to 3 bases. Germline loops: CDR1 SEHNR, CDR2 FQNEAQ (reference sequence). This CDR3 contains 11 residues. CDR3 in amino acids: CASSQGNTIYF. The DNA of the CDR3 is TGTGCCAGCAGCCAGGGAAACACCATATATTTT. The variable domain in full, completed from reference TRBV7-9 and TRBJ1-3, reads DTGVSQNPRHKITKRGQNVTFRCDPISEHNRLYWYRQTLGQGPEFLTYFQNEAQLEKSRLLSDRFSAERPKGSFSTLEIQRTEQGDSAMYLCASSQGNTIYFGEGSWLTVV.

The chain combines TRBV9 with TRBJ2-7; 7 bases agree with TRBD1. In germline, CDR1 is SGDLS, CDR2 YYNGEE. V lost 5 bases, J lost 0 bases, and 14 bases stayed unmatched. The CDR3 totals 17 residues. In nucleotides, the CDR3 is TGTGCCAGCAGTTCCCCGGGCTGGAACAGGGGCTCCTACGAGCAGTACTTC. Translated: CASSSPGWNRGSYEQYF.

V gene TRBV24-1 combines with J gene TRBJ2-3; TRBD1 might be the D (5 bases). Trimming pared 3 bases from V and 6 bases from J, leaving 18 bases between. Germline V gene data show CDR1 as KGHDR and CDR2 as SFDVKD. The CDR3 has 16 residues. CDR3: CATSDRGLAGMDTQYF. CDR3 sequence (DNA): TGTGCCACCAGTGATCGTGGGTTGGCAGGGATGGATACGCAGTATTTT.

The rearrangement joins TRBV7-2 to TRBJ2-7; 11 bases are a match to TRBD2. The CDR3 runs 17 residues. The V and J ends lost 4 bases and 3 bases, in that order; junction bases with no gene match: 11. Per the germline V gene, CDR1 is SGHTA and CDR2 is FQGNSA. DNA of the CDR3: TGTGCCAGCAGCTATTCCTTGTCCGGGACTAGCGGCTACGAGCAGTACTTC. Encoded protein: CASSYSLSGTSGYEQYF.

This clonotype was counted once. The junction departs from the called germline gene at one end, perhaps through a read error. This chain uses TRBV20-1 with TRBJ2-5; D is perhaps TRBD1 (5 bases). From germline, CDR1 is DFQATT and CDR2 SNEGSKA (reference sequence). The CDR3 extends over 14 amino acids. DNA for the CDR3: TGCAGTGCTAGTGTCGCCAGGGTCCCAGAGACCCAGTGCTTC. Its translation: CSASVARVPETQCF.

There are many counts of this clonotype. The chain links TRBV7-2 to TRBJ1-2; D is possibly TRBD1 (5 bases). Trimming took 5 bases from V and 2 from J, leaving 12 bases between them. CDR3 size: 14 residues. Germline lookup yields CDR1 SGHTA and CDR2 FQGNSA. The CDR3 DNA is TGTGCCAGCAGCAAACAGGTGAACAACTATGGCTACACCTTC. Translated, it gives CASSKQVNNYGYTF.

This clonotype showed up just a few times. The chain combines TRBV26 with TRBJ2-3; the table's D gene call, TRBD2, was not cross checked with the DNA. TRBV26 is annotated as a pseudogene. There are 13 residues in the CDR3. CDR3 nucleotides: TGTGCCAGCAGTTTAGGGCCTCCTAAGAAGCAGTATTTT. Translation: CASSLGPPKKQYF.

In regard to this clonotype: This may come from a read error, since a much larger clone is one base off. This chain links TRBV10-1 with TRBJ1-5, with 7 nucleotides matching TRBD1. The CDR3 loop spans 12 amino acids. Germline V gene sequence: CDR1 WNHNN, CDR2 SYGVQD (reference sequence). This CDR3 reads CARGTVLQLQHF. Here the CDR3 DNA reads TGCGCCAGGGGGACAGTTCTCCAGCTCCAGCATTTT.

The gene calls are TRBV27 and TRBJ1-6, with TRBD1 as a possible D gene (5 bases). The CDR3 totals 14 residues. Trimming removed 1 base at V and 5 bases at J, with 6 bases between. CDR1 and CDR2 from the germline V gene are MNHEY and SMNVEV (reference sequence). Here the CDR3 reads CASSLWGDNSPLHF. In DNA, the CDR3 is TGTGCCAGCAGTTTATGGGGGGATAATTCACCCCTCCACTTT.

This clonotype was seen many times. CDR3 sequence (DNA): TGCGCCAGCAGCTTCAGGGGGCTGAACACTGAAGCTTTCTTT. Residues: CASSFRGLNTEAFF. The chain couples TRBV5-1 to TRBJ1-1, with 8 bases that match TRBD1. Trimming at V came to 2 bases and at J to 0 bases, leaving 0 bases not matched to a gene. Germline-derived CDR1 and CDR2 are SGHRS and YFSETQ. This CDR3 contains 14 residues.

The table lists this clonotype with many counts. This rearrangement joins TRBV9 to TRBJ1-2, with D unresolved. The CDR3 loop spans 13 amino acids. Per the germline V gene, CDR1 is SGDLS and CDR2 is YYNGEE. The V gene lost 0 bases and the J gene lost 6 bases, with 9 bases spanning the gap. CDR3 amino acids: CASSVAPSHGYTF. The CDR3, as DNA: TGTGCCAGCAGCGTAGCTCCCAGTCATGGCTACACCTTC.

The V call is TRBV5-1, the J call TRBJ1-4; the D is unclear. CDR1 and CDR2 from the germline V gene are SGHRS and YFSETQ. The CDR3 is 11 amino acids. V was shortened by 0 bases and J by 16 bases, with 10 bases between the two germline ends. This chain's CDR3 is CASSLVLEEFF. The CDR3 DNA sequence: TGCGCCAGCAGCTTGGTATTGGAGGAGTTTTTT.

This clonotype was seen a handful of times. This sequence joins TRBV20-1 and TRBJ1-5; D is perhaps TRBD1 (6 bases). Trimming removed 3 bases from V and 0 bases from J, with 21 bases in between. CDR3 length: 18 residues. CDR1 and CDR2 (germline): DFQATT, SNEGSKA (reference sequence). The CDR3 nucleotides are TGCAGTGCTAGTCTAATGGGACATTCGAAAACTAGCAATCAGCCCCAGCATTTT. Amino acids: CSASLMGHSKTSNQPQHF.